The following is a TCR beta chain sequence with its context. The data are from a study of control samples from healthy donors and cancer patients. Sequencing was performed with immunoSEQ multiplex PCR; in TCRdb, only in-frame clones are kept and a portion is missing. The repertoire includes 120,000 or so clones, 85% to 95% of them detected once, and approximately 0.58% sits in the top ten. The V end was cut by 0 bases, the J end by 7 bases, with 33 bases between. The CDR3 is 21 residues long. Germline values: CDR1 WSHSY, CDR2 SAAADI. Sequenced sample: PBMCs. The chain combines TRBV10-2 with TRBJ1-1, with D possibly TRBD1 on 6 matching bases. The TCR comes from an older man with head and neck cancer. This chain's CDR3 is CASSESRGGSNKYGLVSEAFF. The DNA for the CDR3 is TGCGCCAGCAGTGAGTCGAGGGGGGGCTCAAATAAATACGGTTTAGTGAGTGAAGCTTTCTTT.